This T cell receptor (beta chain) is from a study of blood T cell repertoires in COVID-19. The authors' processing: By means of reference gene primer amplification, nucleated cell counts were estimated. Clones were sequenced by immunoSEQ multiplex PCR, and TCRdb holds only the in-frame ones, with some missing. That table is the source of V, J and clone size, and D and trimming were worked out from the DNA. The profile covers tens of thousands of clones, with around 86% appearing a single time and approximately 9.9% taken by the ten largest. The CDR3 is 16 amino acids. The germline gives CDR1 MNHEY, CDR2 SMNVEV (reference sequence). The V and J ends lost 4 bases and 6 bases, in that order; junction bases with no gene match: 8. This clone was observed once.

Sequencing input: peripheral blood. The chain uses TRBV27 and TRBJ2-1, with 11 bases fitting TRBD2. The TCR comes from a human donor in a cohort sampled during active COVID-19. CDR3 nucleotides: TGTGCCAGCAGTTCAGGGCGGCTAGCGGGAGGCAATGAGCAGTTCTTC. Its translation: CASSSGRLAGGNEQFF.